The TCR beta chain described here comes from a study of blood T cell repertoires in COVID-19. The table lists this clone with a few counts. Only in-frame clones appear in the TCRdb table, and some are missing; sequencing was by immunoSEQ multiplex PCR. The sample holds 150,000 to 200,000 clones, approximately 84% seen once. The CDR3 covers 15 residues. From germline, CDR1 is LNHDA and CDR2 SQIVND (reference sequence). V lost 9 bases, J lost 7 bases, and 21 bases lay in between. The specimen was peripheral blood. J is TRBJ1-4 and V is TRBV19; TRBD1 might be the D (6 bases). This receptor was identified in a woman aged 80 or over with COVID-19, enrolled during active disease. The CDR3 DNA reads as TGTGCCAGCCGGACCCCTCGGACGGACAGTGAAAAACTGTTTTTT. Protein product: CASRTPRTDSEKLFF. Variable domain in full (rest from reference TRBV19 and TRBJ1-4): DGGITQSPKYLFRKEGQNVTLSCEQNLNHDAMYWYRQDPGQGLRLIYYSQIVNDFQKGDIAEGYSVSREKKESFPLTVTSAQKNPTAFYLCASRTPRTDSEKLFFGSGTQLSVL.